The clone carrying this T cell receptor (beta chain) appeared a few times. The antigen remains undetermined. The sample belongs to a study of response to subunit inactivated influenza vaccine. General study points: Authors suggested each seasonal influenza vaccination recruits few new T cells.

The CDR3 covers 20 residues. Germline CDR1 reads DFQATT; CDR2 reads SNEGSKA (reference sequence). V lost 0 bases to trimming and J lost 2 bases; unmatched junction nucleotides: 18. TCRdb processed the RT-PCR reads anew with MiXCR; each CDR3 protein has one entry. The sample holds more than 550,000 distinct CDR3 sequences, about 10% seen once. The same data also contributed to another study, on T cells expressing NK-cell markers. Per that paper: Production of TCR beta cDNA relied on 5'RACE template switching with UMIs. Sorted CD3+CD56+NKG2C+, CD3+CD56+NKG2C- and CD3+CD56-NKG2C+ T cells provided the TCR beta repertoires. Most of the eight sequenced donors tested HCMV-seropositive; one tested seronegative. Also leading the CD3+CD56-NKG2C+ fraction in a few donors were these clonotypes.

The origin of this receptor is a man between 50 and 59 years old who received an inactivated influenza vaccine. The gene calls are TRBV20-1 and TRBJ2-5, with 10 positions matching TRBD2. The sequencing used PBMCs from blood, collected on the day of vaccination. The CDR3 nucleotides read TGCAGTGCTAGAGATGCCCCCCTAGCGGGAGTCCACAGAACTCAAGAGACCCAGTACTTC. This gives the protein CSARDAPLAGVHRTQETQYF.